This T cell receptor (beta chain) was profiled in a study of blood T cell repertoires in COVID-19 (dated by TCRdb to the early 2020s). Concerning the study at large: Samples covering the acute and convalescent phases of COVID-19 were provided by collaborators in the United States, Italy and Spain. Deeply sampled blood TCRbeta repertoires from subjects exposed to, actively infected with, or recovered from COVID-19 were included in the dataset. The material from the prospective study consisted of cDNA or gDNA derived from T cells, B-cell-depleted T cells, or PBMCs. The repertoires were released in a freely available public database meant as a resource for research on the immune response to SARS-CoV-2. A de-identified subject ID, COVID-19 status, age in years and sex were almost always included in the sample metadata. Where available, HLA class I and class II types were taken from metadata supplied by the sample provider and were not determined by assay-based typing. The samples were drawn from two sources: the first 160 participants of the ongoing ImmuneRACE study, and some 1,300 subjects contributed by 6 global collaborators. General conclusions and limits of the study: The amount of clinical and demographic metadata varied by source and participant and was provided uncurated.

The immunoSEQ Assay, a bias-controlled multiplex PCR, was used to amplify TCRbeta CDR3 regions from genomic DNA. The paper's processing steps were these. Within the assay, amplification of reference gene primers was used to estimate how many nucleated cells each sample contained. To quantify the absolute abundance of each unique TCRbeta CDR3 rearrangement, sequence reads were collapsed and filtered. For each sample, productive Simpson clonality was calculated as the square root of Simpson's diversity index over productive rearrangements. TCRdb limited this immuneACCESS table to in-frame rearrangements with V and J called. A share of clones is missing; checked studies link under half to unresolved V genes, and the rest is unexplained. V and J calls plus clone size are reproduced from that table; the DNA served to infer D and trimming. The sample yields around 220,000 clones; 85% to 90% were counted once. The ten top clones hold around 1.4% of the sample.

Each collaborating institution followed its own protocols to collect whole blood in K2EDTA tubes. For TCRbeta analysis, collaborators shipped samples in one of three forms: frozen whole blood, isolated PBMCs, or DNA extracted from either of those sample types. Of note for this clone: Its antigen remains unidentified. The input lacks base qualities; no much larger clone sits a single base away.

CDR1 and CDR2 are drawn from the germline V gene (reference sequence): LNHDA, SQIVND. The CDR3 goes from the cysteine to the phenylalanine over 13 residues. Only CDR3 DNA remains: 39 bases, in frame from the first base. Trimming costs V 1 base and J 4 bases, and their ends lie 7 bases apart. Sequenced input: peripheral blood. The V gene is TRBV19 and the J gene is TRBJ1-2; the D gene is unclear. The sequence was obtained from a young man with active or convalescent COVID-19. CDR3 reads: CASSIGGTYGYTF. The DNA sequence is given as TGTGCCAGTAGTATAGGCGGTACCTATGGCTACACCTTC.